The sequence of this T cell receptor beta chain was determined in a study of T cell responses to AZD1222 COVID-19 vaccine. Study-wide results and caveats: Among spike-specific TCRs, nearly half reportedly target unmutated variant regions. The study found Spike-specific TCR breadth and depth rose after two AZD1222 doses. At baseline, seropositivity was found in only six or seven AZD1222 recipients. Donors, mostly white British, included more females; clonal diversity was possibly underestimated.

The repertoire was sequenced with immunoSEQ multiplex PCR; TCRdb's copy has only in-frame clones and lacks some. The sample has more than 110,000 clones; about 91% are singletons. As to this clone: Its target is unknown.

The CDR3 runs 13 residues. V shed 7 bases, J shed 3 bases, and the junction held 2 bases outside the gene matches. The germline V gene encodes CDR1 SGHTA and CDR2 FQGNSA. This sequence was found in an adult in good health. The chain combines TRBV7-2 with TRBJ2-7, with 11 bases identical to TRBD2. The specimen was peripheral blood, collected on day 0 of AZD1222 vaccination. For the CDR3, the DNA is TGTGCCAGCAAGACTAGCGGGGTCTACGAGCAGTACTTC. It is translated as CASKTSGVYEQYF.